Listed here are 6 T cell receptor beta chains from one sample, sequenced in a study of blood T cell repertoires in COVID-19. The data were produced by immunoSEQ multiplex PCR, yet TCRdb's version contains in-frame clones alone and is incomplete. Of hundreds of thousands of clones in the sample, around 87% were seen once. The sample taken for sequencing was PBMCs or T cells enriched from blood (not recorded which). The source is a woman aged 25-40 years with acute COVID-19.

The count of this clone is one. The chain joins TRBV28 to TRBJ1-1, with 10 bases fitting TRBD1. Trimming cost V 6 bases and J 3 bases; bases outside gene matches: 16. CDR1 and CDR2 (germline): MDHEN, SYDVKM. This CDR3 has 18 residues. For the CDR3, the DNA is TGTGCCAGCAGCTACGAGGGGGGGGACAGGGGATCAGACACTGAAGCTTTCTTT. It specifies CASSYEGGDRGSDTEAFF.

With regard to this clone: Germline and junction disagree at one end, which may indicate a read error. V gene TRBV28 combines with J gene TRBJ1-4; 7 nucleotides align to TRBD1. Germline loops: CDR1 MDHEN, CDR2 SYDVKM. This CDR3 contains 14 residues. DNA of the CDR3: TGTGCCAGCAGCACCGGGACAGTTGATGAGAAACTGTTTTTT. Protein sequence: CASSTGTVDEKLFF.

The genes are TRBV7-2 and TRBJ2-5; 7 bases are a match to TRBD1. With 5 bases clipped from V and 5 bases from J, the junction kept 11 bases outside the gene matches. CDR3 length equals 15 residues. Looked up from germline, CDR1 is SGHTA and CDR2 is FQGNSA. The CDR3 DNA sequence: TGTGCCAGCAGCCCGGAGACAGGGTTCCGGGAGACCCAGTACTTC. It translates to CASSPETGFRETQYF. The entire variable domain, with the rest obtained from reference TRBV7-2 and TRBJ2-5, is as follows: GAGVSQSPSNKVTEKGKDVELRCDPISGHTALYWYRQSLGQGLEFLIYFQGNSAPDKSGLPSDRFSAERTGGSVSTLTIQRTQQEDSAVYLCASSPETGFRETQYFGPGTRLLVL.

The chain carries TRBV6-2 or TRBV6-3 and TRBJ1-2; tentatively, D is TRBD1 (5 bases). Trimming stripped 5 bases from V and 1 base from J, with 8 bases between. Germline V gene sequence: CDR1 MNHEY, CDR2 SVGEGT. The CDR3 loop spans 13 amino acids. The CDR3 coding sequence is TGTGCCAGCAGTCGACAGCTTAACTATGGCTACACCTTC. Protein: CASSRQLNYGYTF.

The chain employs TRBV4-3 and TRBJ2-3; 9 bases are a match to TRBD2. There are 16 residues in the CDR3. The germline V gene encodes CDR1 LGHNA and CDR2 YSLEER. Unmatched junction bases numbered 14, after V lost 5 bases and J lost 8 bases. CDR3 in DNA: TGCGCCAGCAGCGGTTCTGGGGTAGCGGGAGTAGCTACGCAGTATTTT. Protein: CASSGSGVAGVATQYF.

This clone was seen just once. The chain uses TRBV4-1 and TRBJ2-7; 8 positions match TRBD2. The CDR3 is made up of 14 amino acids. CDR1 is MGHRA, CDR2 YSYEKL, per germline. J lost 4 bases, V lost 4 bases, and 6 bases had no gene match. The CDR3 DNA reads TGCGCCAGCAGCCCTCAGCGGGAGTTTTACGAGCAGTACTTC. Encoded protein: CASSPQREFYEQYF.